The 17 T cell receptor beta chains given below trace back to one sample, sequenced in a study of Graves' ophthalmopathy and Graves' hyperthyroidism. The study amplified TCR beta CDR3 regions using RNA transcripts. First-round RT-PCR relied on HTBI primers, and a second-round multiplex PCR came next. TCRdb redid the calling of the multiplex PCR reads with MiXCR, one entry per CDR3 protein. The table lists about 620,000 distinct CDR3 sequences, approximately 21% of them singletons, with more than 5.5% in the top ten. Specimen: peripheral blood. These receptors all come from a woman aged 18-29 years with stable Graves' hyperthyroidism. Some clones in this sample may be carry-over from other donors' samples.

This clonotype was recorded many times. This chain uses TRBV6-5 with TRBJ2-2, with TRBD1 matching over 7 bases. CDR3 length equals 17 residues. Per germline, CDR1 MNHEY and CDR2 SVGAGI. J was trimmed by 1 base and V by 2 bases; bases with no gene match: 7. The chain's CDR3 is CASSYAQGDLNTGELFF. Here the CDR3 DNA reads TGTGCCAGCAGTTACGCGCAGGGGGACCTGAACACCGGGGAGCTGTTTTTT.

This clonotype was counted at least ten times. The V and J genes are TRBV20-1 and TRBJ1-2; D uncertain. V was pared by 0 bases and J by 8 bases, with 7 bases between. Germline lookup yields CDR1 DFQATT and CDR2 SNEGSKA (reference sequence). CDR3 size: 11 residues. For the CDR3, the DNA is TGCAGTGCTAGAGATTCTTCAGGCTACACCTTC. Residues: CSARDSSGYTF.

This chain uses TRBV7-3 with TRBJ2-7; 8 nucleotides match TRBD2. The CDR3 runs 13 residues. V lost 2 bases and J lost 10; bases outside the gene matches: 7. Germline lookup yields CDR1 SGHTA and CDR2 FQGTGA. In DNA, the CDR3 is TGTGCCAGCAGCTTAGGGAGCGGGAGCGGACAGTACTTC. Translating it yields CASSLGSGSGQYF.

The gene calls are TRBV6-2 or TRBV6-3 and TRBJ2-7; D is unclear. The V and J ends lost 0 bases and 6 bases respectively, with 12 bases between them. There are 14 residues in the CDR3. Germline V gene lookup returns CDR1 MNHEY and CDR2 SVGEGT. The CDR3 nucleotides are TGTGCCAGCAGTTACTCGACTGGTAGGGCCGAGCAGTACTTC. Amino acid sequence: CASSYSTGRAEQYF.

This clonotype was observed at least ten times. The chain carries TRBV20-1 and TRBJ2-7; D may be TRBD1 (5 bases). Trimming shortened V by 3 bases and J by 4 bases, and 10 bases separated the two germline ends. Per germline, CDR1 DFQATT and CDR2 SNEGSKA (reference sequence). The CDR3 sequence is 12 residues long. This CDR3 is CSASHDSYEQYF. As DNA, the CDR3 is TGCAGTGCTAGCCACGACAGTTACGAGCAGTACTTC.

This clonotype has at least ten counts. Written as DNA, the CDR3 is TGTGCCACCAGCAGAGCGCCGGCAGGGAACTATGGCTACACCTTC. Its translation is CATSRAPAGNYGYTF. The chain is built from TRBV15 and TRBJ1-2; D might be TRBD1 (5 bases). CDR3 length: 15 amino acids. The germline CDR1 and CDR2 sequences are LNHNV and YYDKDF (reference sequence). V shed 1 base and J shed 2 bases, with 11 bases lying between them.

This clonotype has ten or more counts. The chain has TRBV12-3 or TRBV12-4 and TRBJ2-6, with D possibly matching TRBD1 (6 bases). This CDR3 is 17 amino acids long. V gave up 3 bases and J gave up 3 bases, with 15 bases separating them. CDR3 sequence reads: CASSLAGAWYGANVLTF. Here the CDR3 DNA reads TGTGCCAGCAGTTTGGCAGGGGCTTGGTATGGGGCCAACGTCCTGACTTTC.

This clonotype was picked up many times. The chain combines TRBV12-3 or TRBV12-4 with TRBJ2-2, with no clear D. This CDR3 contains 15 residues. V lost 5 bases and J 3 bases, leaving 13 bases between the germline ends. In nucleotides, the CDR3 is TGTGCCAGCAGTGCCCCCACGGTGTACACCGGGGAGCTGTTTTTT. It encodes CASSAPTVYTGELFF.

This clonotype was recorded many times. The DNA for the CDR3 is TGTGCCAGCGGGGAGTCGGGGGCGGAAGCTTTCTTT. It specifies CASGESGAEAFF. J is TRBJ1-1 and V is TRBV9; perhaps TRBD1 as D (6 bases). Germline V lookup: CDR1 SGDLS, CDR2 YYNGEE. The germline V and J ends were trimmed by 7 bases and 8 bases, with 15 bases remaining between them. The CDR3 spans 12 residues.

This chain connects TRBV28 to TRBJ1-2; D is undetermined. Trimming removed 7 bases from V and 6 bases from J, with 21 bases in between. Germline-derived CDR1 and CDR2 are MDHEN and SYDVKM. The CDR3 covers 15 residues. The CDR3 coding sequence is TGTGCCAGCAATCTGGGCCTATTGTCCTCTAATGGCTACACCTTC. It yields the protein CASNLGLLSSNGYTF.

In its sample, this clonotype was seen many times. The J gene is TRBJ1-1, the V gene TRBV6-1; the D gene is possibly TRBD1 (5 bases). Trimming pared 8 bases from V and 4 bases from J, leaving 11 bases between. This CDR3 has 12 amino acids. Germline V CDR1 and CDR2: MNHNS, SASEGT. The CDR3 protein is CASAGPITEAFF. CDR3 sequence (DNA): TGTGCCAGCGCAGGGCCCATCACTGAAGCTTTCTTT.

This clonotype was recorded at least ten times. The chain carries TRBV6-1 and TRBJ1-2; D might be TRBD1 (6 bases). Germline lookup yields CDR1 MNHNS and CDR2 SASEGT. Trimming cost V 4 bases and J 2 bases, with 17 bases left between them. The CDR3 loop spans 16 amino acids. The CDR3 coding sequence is TGTGCCAGCAGTGGTGACAGGCGGGATAACAACTATGGCTACACCTTC. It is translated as CASSGDRRDNNYGYTF.

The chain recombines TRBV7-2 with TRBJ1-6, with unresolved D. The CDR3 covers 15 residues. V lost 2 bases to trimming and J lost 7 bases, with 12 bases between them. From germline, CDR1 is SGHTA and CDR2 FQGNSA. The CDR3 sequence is CASSLRLAFNSPLHF. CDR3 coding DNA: TGTGCCAGCAGCTTACGTCTGGCTTTCAATTCACCCCTCCACTTT. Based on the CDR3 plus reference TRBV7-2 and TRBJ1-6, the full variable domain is GAGVSQSPSNKVTEKGKDVELRCDPISGHTALYWYRQSLGQGLEFLIYFQGNSAPDKSGLPSDRFSAERTGGSVSTLTIQRTQQEDSAVYLCASSLRLAFNSPLHFGNGTRLTVT.

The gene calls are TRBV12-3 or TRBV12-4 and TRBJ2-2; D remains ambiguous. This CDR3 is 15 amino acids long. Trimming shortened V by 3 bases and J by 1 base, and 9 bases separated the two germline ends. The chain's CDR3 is CASSFSQMNTGELFF. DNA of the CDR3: TGTGCCAGCAGTTTCAGCCAGATGAACACCGGGGAGCTGTTTTTT.

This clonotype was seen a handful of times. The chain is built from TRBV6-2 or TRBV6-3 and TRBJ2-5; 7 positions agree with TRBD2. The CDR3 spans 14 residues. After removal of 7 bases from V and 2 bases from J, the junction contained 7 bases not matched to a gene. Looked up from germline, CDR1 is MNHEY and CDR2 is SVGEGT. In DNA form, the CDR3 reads TGTGCCAGCACCGGGGAGGGACCTCAAGAGACCCAGTACTTC. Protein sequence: CASTGEGPQETQYF.

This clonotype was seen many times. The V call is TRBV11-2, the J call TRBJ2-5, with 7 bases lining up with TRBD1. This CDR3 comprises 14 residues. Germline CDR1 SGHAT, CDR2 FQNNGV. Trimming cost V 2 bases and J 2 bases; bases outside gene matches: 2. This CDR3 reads CASSLRGRQETQYF. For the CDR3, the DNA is TGTGCCAGCAGCTTAAGGGGGCGGCAAGAGACCCAGTACTTC.

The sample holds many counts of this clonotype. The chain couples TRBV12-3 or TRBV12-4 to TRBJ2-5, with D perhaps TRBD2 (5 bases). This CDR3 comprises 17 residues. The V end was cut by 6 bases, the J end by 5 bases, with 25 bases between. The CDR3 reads CASRKGVRSGPGETQYF. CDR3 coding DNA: TGTGCCAGCAGGAAAGGTGTTCGCTCGGGCCCGGGGGAGACCCAGTACTTC.